The entry below gives a single T cell receptor (beta chain) sequence along with its context. The data are from a study of T cell responses to AZD1222 COVID-19 vaccine. The method was immunoSEQ multiplex PCR; TCRdb's version includes in-frame clones alone and lacks a portion of them. The data show over 90,000 clones, approximately 84% seen once. The V segment lost 6 bases and the J segment 2 bases; nucleotides outside the gene matches: 9. Germline-derived CDR1 and CDR2 are WSHSY and SAAADI. This CDR3 has 15 residues. The genes are TRBV10-2 and TRBJ2-5, with 7 positions matching TRBD2. The starting material was peripheral blood, obtained on day 0 of AZD1222 vaccination. The source is an adult in good health. Here the CDR3 DNA reads TGCGCCAGCAGGTTGGGGCGGGAGAGACAAGAGACCCAGTACTTC. This sequence encodes CASRLGRERQETQYF.